Below, one T cell receptor beta chain is given with its context. Its antigen is unidentified. PCR primers comprised 60 Vbeta and 13 Jbeta primers. Here immunoSEQ multiplex PCR was the method, and the copy in TCRdb shows in-frame clones only, minus some. This sample has 110,000 to 150,000 clones, with about three quarters found just once. The sample comes from a study of cytomegalovirus exposure and HLA in healthy donors. This CDR3 comprises 16 residues. The V gene's germline CDR1 is SGHRS and CDR2 YFSETQ. The V end lost 4 bases, the J end lost 4 bases, and 17 bases lay between the germline ends. Study results and caveats: Indistinguishable V segments such as TRBV6-2 and TRBV6-3 were excluded.

This chain connects TRBV5-1 to TRBJ2-2; D perhaps matches TRBD2 (6 bases). The sequence derives from a woman aged 25 to 39 in good health and CMV-seronegative. The sample comprised PBMCs. The CDR3 bases are TGCGCCAGCAGCCCCTACGCGGGACCGGTCACCGGGGAGCTGTTTTTT. It translates to CASSPYAGPVTGELFF.